Below, one TCR beta chain is given with its context. Its antigen is currently unknown. This sample stems from a study of T cell responses to AZD1222 COVID-19 vaccine. Study-wide results and limits: Seropositive status at baseline applied to only six AZD1222 recipients. Clonal diversity was possibly underestimated; the donors were predominantly white British and more often female. No day 14 peak samples; only post-peak repertoires were characterized. Nearly half of spike-specific TCRs reportedly target variant regions that are unmutated in the B.1.351 and B.1.1.7 variants.

The CDR3 consists of 14 residues. The germline V gene has CDR1 SQVTM and CDR2 ANQGSEA. The V and J ends lost 6 bases and 2 bases respectively, with 16 bases between them. Only in-frame clones appear in the TCRdb table, and some are missing; sequencing was by immunoSEQ multiplex PCR. The repertoire holds under 200,000 clones, 87% seen once, with around 0.99% in the top ten. The source is an adult who received the AZD1222 COVID-19 vaccine. The chain combines TRBV29-1 with TRBJ1-2, with a tentative D call TRBD1 (6 bases). The source was peripheral blood, collected 28 days after the second AZD1222 dose. As DNA, the CDR3 is TGCAGCGTACAGGGTTGGGGGTCAAACTATGGCTACACCTTC. Translated, it gives CSVQGWGSNYGYTF. The variable domain in full, completed from reference TRBV29-1 and TRBJ1-2, reads SAVISQKPSRDICQRGTSLTIQCQVDSQVTMMFWYRQQPGQSLTLIATANQGSEATYESGFVIDKFPISRPNLTFSTLTVSNMSPEDSSIYLCSVQGWGSNYGYTFGSGTRLTVV.